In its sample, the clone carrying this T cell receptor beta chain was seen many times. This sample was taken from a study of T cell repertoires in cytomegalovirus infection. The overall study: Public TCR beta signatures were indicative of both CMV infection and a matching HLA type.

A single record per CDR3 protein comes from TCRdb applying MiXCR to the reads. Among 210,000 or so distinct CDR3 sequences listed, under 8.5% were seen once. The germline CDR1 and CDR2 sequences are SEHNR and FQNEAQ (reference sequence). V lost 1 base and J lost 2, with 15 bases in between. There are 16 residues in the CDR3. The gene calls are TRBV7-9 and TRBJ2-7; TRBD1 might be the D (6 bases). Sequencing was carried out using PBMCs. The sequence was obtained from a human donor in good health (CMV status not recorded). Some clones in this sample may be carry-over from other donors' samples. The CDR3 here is CASSLGGHLATYEQYF. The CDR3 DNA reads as TGTGCCAGCAGCTTAGGGGGACACCTCGCAACCTACGAGCAGTACTTC.